This T cell receptor (beta chain) was found in a study of control samples from healthy donors and cancer patients. Produced via immunoSEQ multiplex PCR; TCRdb's table is partial and in-frame only. The table has 130,000 to 150,000 clones, roughly 89% seen once. The specimen sequenced was blood. The clonotype comes from a man aged 25-45 years in good health.

The CDR3 sequence: CASSYRGLEAQPQHF. The DNA of the CDR3 is TGTGCCAGCAGTTACAGGGGCCTTGAGGCGCAGCCCCAGCATTTT. The chain employs TRBV6-2 or TRBV6-3 and TRBJ1-5; a weak D match, TRBD1 (5 bases). The germline V and J ends were trimmed by 2 bases and 7 bases, with 15 bases remaining between them. The CDR3 consists of 15 residues. Germline V lookup: CDR1 MNHEY, CDR2 SVGEGT.